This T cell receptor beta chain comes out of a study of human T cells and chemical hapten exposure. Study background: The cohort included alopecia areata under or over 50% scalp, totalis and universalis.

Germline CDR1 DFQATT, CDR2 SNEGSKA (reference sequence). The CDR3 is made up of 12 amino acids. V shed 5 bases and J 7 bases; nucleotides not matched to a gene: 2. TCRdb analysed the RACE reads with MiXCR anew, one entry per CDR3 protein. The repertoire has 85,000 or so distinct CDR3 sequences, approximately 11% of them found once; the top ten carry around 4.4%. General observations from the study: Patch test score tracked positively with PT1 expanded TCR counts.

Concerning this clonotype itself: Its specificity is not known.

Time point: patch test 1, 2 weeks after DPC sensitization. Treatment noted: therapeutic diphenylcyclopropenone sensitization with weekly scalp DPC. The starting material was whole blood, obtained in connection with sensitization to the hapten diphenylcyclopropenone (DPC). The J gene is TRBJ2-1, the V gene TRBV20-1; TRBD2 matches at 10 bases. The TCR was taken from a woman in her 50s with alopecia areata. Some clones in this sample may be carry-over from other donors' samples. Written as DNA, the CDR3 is TGCAGTGCTGGACTAGCGGAGAATGAGCAGTTCTTC. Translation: CSAGLAENEQFF.